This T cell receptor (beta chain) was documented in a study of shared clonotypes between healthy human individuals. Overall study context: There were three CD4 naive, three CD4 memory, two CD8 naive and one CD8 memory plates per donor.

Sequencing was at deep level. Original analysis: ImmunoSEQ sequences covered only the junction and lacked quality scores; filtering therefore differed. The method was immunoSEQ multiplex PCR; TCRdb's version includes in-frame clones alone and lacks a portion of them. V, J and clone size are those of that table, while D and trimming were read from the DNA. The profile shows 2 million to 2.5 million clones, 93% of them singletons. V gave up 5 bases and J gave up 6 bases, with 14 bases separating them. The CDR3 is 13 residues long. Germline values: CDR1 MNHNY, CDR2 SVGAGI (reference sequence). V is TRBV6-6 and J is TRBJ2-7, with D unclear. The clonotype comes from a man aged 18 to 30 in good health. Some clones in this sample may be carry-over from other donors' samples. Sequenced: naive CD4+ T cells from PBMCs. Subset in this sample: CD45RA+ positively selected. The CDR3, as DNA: TGTGCCAGCAGTGCGGTCGGGTTGGGCGAGCAGTACTTC. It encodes CASSAVGLGEQYF.